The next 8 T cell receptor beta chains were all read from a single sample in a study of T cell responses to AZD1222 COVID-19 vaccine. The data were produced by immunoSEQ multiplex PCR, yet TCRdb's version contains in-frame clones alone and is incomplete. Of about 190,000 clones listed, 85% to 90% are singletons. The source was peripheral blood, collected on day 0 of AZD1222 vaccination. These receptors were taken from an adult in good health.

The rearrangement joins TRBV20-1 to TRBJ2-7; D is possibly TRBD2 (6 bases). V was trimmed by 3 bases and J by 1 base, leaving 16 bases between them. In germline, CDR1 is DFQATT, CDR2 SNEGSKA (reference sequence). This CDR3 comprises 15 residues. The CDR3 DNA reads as TGCAGTGCTAGTTTACAATTGGGGGGATCCTACGAGCAGTACGTC. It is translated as CSASLQLGGSYEQYV.

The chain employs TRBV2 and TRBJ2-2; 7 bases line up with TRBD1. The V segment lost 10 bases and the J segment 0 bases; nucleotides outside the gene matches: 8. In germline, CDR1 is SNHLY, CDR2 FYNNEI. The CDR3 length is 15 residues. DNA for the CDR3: TGTGCCACCCAGAGAGGGACAGCGAACACCGGGGAGCTGTTTTTT. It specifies CATQRGTANTGELFF. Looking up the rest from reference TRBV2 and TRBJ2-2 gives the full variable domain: EPEVTQTPSHQVTQMGQEVILRCVPISNHLYFYWYRQILGQKVEFLVSFYNNEISEKSEIFDDQFSVERPDGSNFTLKIRSTKLEDSAMYFCATQRGTANTGELFFGEGSRLTVL.

For the CDR3, the DNA is TGTGCCAGCAGCTTAGTTGGGACAGCTAATTCACCCCTCCACTTT. This encodes CASSLVGTANSPLHF. V usage is TRBV7-6 and J usage is TRBJ1-6; 7 bases are a match to TRBD1. Per the germline V gene, CDR1 is SGHVS and CDR2 is FNYEAQ. After removal of 1 base from V and 6 bases from J, the junction contained 3 bases not matched to a gene. The CDR3 is 15 amino acids.

The DNA of the CDR3 is TGCAGCGTTGAAGTATCACAGGGTAAAACCGGGGAGCTGTTTTTT. Its protein product is CSVEVSQGKTGELFF. The V call is TRBV29-1, the J call TRBJ2-2, with D perhaps TRBD1 (6 bases). The CDR3 has 15 residues. Germline-derived CDR1 and CDR2 are SQVTM and ANQGSEA. V gave up 1 base and J gave up 5 bases, with 14 bases separating them.

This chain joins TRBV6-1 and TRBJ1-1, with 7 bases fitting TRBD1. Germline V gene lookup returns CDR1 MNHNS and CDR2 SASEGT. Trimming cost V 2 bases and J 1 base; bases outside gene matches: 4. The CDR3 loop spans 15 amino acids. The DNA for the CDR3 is TGTGCCAGCAGTGAACATGACAGGGAGAACACTGAAGCTTTCTTT. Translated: CASSEHDRENTEAFF.

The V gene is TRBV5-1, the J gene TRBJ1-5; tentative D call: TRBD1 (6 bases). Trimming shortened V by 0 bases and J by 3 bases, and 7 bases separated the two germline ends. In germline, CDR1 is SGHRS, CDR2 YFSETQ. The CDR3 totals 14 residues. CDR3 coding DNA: TGCGCCAGCAGCTTGGGGGACATCAATCAGCCCCAGCATTTT. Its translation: CASSLGDINQPQHF.

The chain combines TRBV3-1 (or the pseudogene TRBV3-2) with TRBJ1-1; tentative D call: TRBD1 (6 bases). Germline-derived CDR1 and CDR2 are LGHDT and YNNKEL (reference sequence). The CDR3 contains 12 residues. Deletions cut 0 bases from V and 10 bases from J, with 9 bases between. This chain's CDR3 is CASSQDGGAAFF. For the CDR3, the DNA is TGTGCCAGCAGCCAAGACGGGGGGGCAGCTTTCTTT.

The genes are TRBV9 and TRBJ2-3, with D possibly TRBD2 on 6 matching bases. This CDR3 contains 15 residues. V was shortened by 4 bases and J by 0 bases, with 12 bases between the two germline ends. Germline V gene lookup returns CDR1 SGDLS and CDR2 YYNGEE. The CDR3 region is CASSPEAGSTDTQYF. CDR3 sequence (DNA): TGTGCCAGCAGCCCGGAGGCGGGGAGCACAGATACGCAGTATTTT.